Shown below are 26 T cell receptor beta chains from a single sample sequenced in a study of shared clonotypes between healthy human individuals. Positively selected for CCR7, the CD45RO-negative cells used as naive CD8 cells excluded terminally differentiated effector memory CD45RA+ cells. Generated by immunoSEQ multiplex PCR, the TCRdb table keeps only in-frame clones and is missing some. Of roughly 2.1 million clones listed, 93% are singletons. The sample comprised naive CD8+ T cells from PBMCs. Receptor source: a man aged 18-30 years in good health. Some clones in this sample may be carry-over from other donors' samples.

Remarks on this clone: This may be a read error, as it is one base from a much larger clone. The same CDR3 arises from other DNA sequences in this sample as well. The rearrangement joins TRBV19 to TRBJ1-1; D remains unclear. This CDR3 has 12 amino acids. V was clipped by 2 bases and J by 4 bases, with 5 bases between them. Germline assignment: CDR1 LNHDA and CDR2 SQIVND (reference sequence). The CDR3 spells CASSIWGTEAFF. The CDR3 DNA sequence: TGTGCCAGTAGTATATGGGGCACTGAAGCTTTCTTT.

The rearrangement uses TRBV2 and TRBJ2-2, with D unclear. The CDR3 is 15 amino acids. The germline V and J ends were trimmed by 4 bases and 0 bases, with 9 bases remaining between them. Germline V gene sequence: CDR1 SNHLY, CDR2 FYNNEI. The DNA for the CDR3 is TGTGCCAGCAGTGGGACCTATTCGAACACCGGGGAGCTGTTTTTT. Protein: CASSGTYSNTGELFF. Based on the CDR3 plus reference TRBV2 and TRBJ2-2, the full variable domain is EPEVTQTPSHQVTQMGQEVILRCVPISNHLYFYWYRQILGQKVEFLVSFYNNEISEKSEIFDDQFSVERPDGSNFTLKIRSTKLEDSAMYFCASSGTYSNTGELFFGEGSRLTVL.

The chain recombines TRBV7-3 with TRBJ2-3; tentative D call: TRBD2 (6 bases). The CDR3 is made up of 18 amino acids. V lost 0 bases and J 2 bases, leaving 18 bases between the germline ends. Per germline, CDR1 SGHTA and CDR2 FQGTGA. As DNA, the CDR3 is TGTGCCAGCAGCTTAACCGGTTTTAATACGGGAGCCACAGATACGCAGTATTTT. Its protein is CASSLTGFNTGATDTQYF.

Here the CDR3 reads CASSFGGEDTEAFF. CDR3 sequence (DNA): TGCGCCAGCAGCTTTGGGGGAGAAGACACTGAAGCTTTCTTT. This rearrangement joins TRBV5-1 to TRBJ1-1, with TRBD1 as a possible D gene (5 bases). Trimming took 2 bases from V and 3 from J, leaving 11 bases between them. The CDR3 sequence is 14 residues long. Germline lookup yields CDR1 SGHRS and CDR2 YFSETQ.

The chain uses TRBV6-5 and TRBJ2-1; D gene uncertain. CDR1 and CDR2 from the germline V gene are MNHEY and SVGAGI. V was clipped by 6 bases and J by 0 bases, with 3 bases between them. The CDR3 runs 12 residues. The CDR3: CASRSSYNEQFF. Written as DNA, the CDR3 is TGTGCCAGCAGAAGCTCCTACAATGAGCAGTTCTTC.

The chain uses TRBV29-1 and TRBJ1-4; tentatively, D is TRBD1 (5 bases). V lost 0 bases to trimming and J lost 12 bases, with 14 bases between them. Germline V gene data show CDR1 as SQVTM and CDR2 as ANQGSEA. The CDR3 consists of 13 residues. The CDR3 DNA sequence: TGCAGCGTTGAAGAGACAGTACCGGGGGAACTGTTTTTT. Residues: CSVEETVPGELFF. Looking up the rest from reference TRBV29-1 and TRBJ1-4 gives the full variable domain: SAVISQKPSRDICQRGTSLTIQCQVDSQVTMMFWYRQQPGQSLTLIATANQGSEATYESGFVIDKFPISRPNLTFSTLTVSNMSPEDSSIYLCSVEETVPGELFFGSGTQLSVL.

The chain uses TRBV18 and TRBJ2-7; 7 bases are a match to TRBD1. CDR3 length: 14 residues. Losses at the gene ends were 5 bases for V and 3 bases for J; bases not matched to a gene: 7. Germline V lookup: CDR1 KGHSH, CDR2 LQKENI. The CDR3 loop reads CASSTGTVNYEQYF. Here the CDR3 DNA reads TGTGCCAGCTCAACCGGGACAGTTAACTACGAGCAGTACTTC.

The chain combines TRBV11-2 with TRBJ2-7; tentative D call: TRBD2 (6 bases). The ends were cut back, 1 base at V and 7 bases at J, with 11 bases in the middle. The CDR3 covers 13 residues. Per germline, CDR1 SGHAT and CDR2 FQNNGV. CDR3 protein: CASSLGSSGEQYF. In DNA form, the CDR3 reads TGTGCCAGCAGCTTAGGGAGCAGCGGGGAGCAGTACTTC. The complete variable domain, with remaining parts taken from reference TRBV11-2 and TRBJ2-7, reads EAGVAQSPRYKIIEKRQSVAFWCNPISGHATLYWYQQILGQGPKLLIQFQNNGVVDDSQLPKDRFSAERLKGVDSTLKIQPAKLEDSAVYLCASSLGSSGEQYFGPGTRLTVT.

A word on this clone: Additional DNA sequences in this sample encode the identical CDR3. The V and J genes are TRBV5-1 and TRBJ2-7, with D perhaps matching TRBD1 (6 bases). The CDR3 sequence is 13 residues long. From germline, CDR1 is SGHRS and CDR2 YFSETQ. V was shortened by 2 bases and J by 3 bases, with 9 bases between the two germline ends. As DNA, the CDR3 is TGCGCCAGCAGCTTCGGACAGTTCTACGAGCAGTACTTC. It is translated as CASSFGQFYEQYF.

This clone was recorded once. Within the sample, other DNA sequences also encode this same CDR3. V gene TRBV27 combines with J gene TRBJ2-1; TRBD1 or TRBD2 may be the D gene (5 bases each). Germline lookup yields CDR1 MNHEY and CDR2 SMNVEV (reference sequence). The CDR3 sequence is 13 residues long. The V end lost 6 bases, the J end lost 5 bases, and 11 bases lay between the germline ends. For the CDR3, the DNA is TGTGCCAGCAGCCCGGGACGGAACAATGAGCAGTTCTTC. Translated: CASSPGRNNEQFF.

The chain uses TRBV27 and TRBJ2-7; 10 bases line up with TRBD1. This CDR3 has 16 amino acids. The germline V gene has CDR1 MNHEY and CDR2 SMNVEV (reference sequence). J was trimmed by 2 bases and V by 0 bases; bases with no gene match: 4. The CDR3 protein is CASSLSGQGKAYEQYF. CDR3 in DNA: TGTGCCAGCAGTTTATCGGGACAGGGGAAGGCCTACGAGCAGTACTTC.

This clone was counted at least ten times. The genes are TRBV6-4 and TRBJ2-1; 7 nucleotides agree with TRBD2. Trimming took 1 base from V and 4 from J; bases not matched to a gene: 7. The germline V gene has CDR1 MRHNA and CDR2 SNTAGT. The CDR3 covers 16 residues. The CDR3: CASSDFASGGYNEQFF. The CDR3 nucleotides read TGTGCCAGCAGTGACTTTGCTAGCGGCGGTTACAATGAGCAGTTCTTC.

This clone was seen once. The V gene is TRBV4-2, the J gene TRBJ2-7, with TRBD2 matching over 13 bases. The CDR3 loop spans 15 amino acids. The V gene end was trimmed by 5 bases and the J gene end by 5 bases; junction bases not matched to a gene: 6. Germline CDR1 and CDR2: LGHNA and YNFKEQ. The CDR3 sequence is CASSTRLAGGHEQYF. The DNA of the CDR3 is TGTGCCAGCAGCACCCGACTAGCGGGAGGCCACGAGCAGTACTTC.

This chain joins TRBV4-1 and TRBJ2-7, with unresolved D. V dropped 3 bases and J dropped 4 bases, with 13 bases sitting between them. Germline CDR1 reads MGHRA; CDR2 reads YSYEKL. The length of the CDR3 is 14 residues. CDR3 amino acids: CASSHPDNTYEQYF. CDR3 coding DNA: TGCGCCAGCAGCCATCCTGACAATACTTACGAGCAGTACTTC.

The chain is built from TRBV27 and TRBJ2-2; TRBD2 agrees at 9 bases. Germline lookup yields CDR1 MNHEY and CDR2 SMNVEV (reference sequence). After removal of 5 bases from V and 1 base from J, the junction contained 11 bases not matched to a gene. This CDR3 spans 18 amino acids. The CDR3 bases are TGTGCCAGCAGTCCAACTATAGCGGGAGCACTGAACACCGGGGAGCTGTTTTTT. Translating it yields CASSPTIAGALNTGELFF.

In the case of this clone: The sample holds other DNA sequences that translate to the same CDR3. V and J are TRBV7-9 and TRBJ1-5; D is possibly TRBD1 (5 bases). Trimming removed 6 bases from V and 1 base from J, with 10 bases in between. The CDR3 covers 14 residues. CDR1 is SEHNR and CDR2 is FQNEAQ in the germline V gene (reference sequence). CDR3 sequence reads: CASSSGSSNQPQHF. In DNA, the CDR3 is TGTGCCAGCAGTTCAGGGTCGAGCAATCAGCCCCAGCATTTT.

The chain recombines TRBV5-1 with TRBJ2-1, with 11 bases identical to TRBD2. The germline V gene encodes CDR1 SGHRS and CDR2 YFSETQ. The CDR3 is 15 residues long. The V and J ends lost 0 bases and 9 bases, in that order; junction bases with no gene match: 5. DNA of the CDR3: TGCGCCAGCAGCTTGGTTCTAGCGGGAGGACCTGAGCAGTTCTTC. Its protein is CASSLVLAGGPEQFF.

The chain links TRBV4-2 to TRBJ2-1, with 10 bases identical to TRBD2. CDR1 is LGHNA and CDR2 is YNFKEQ in the germline V gene. The trim removed 2 bases at V and 3 bases at J, leaving 7 bases unmatched. The CDR3 sequence is 17 residues long. The CDR3 DNA follows: TGTGCCAGCAGCCAACATTACCGGACTAGCGGCTACAATGAGCAGTTCTTC. Its protein is CASSQHYRTSGYNEQFF.

This chain joins TRBV29-1 and TRBJ1-2; a possible D gene is TRBD1 (5 bases). Trimming removed 0 bases at V and 3 bases at J, with 11 bases between. Germline values: CDR1 SQVTM, CDR2 ANQGSEA. The CDR3 contains 14 residues. CDR3 loop: CSVEDPLGDYGYTF. The CDR3 region has the DNA TGCAGCGTTGAAGATCCATTAGGGGACTATGGCTACACCTTC. Using reference TRBV29-1 and TRBJ1-2 for the parts outside the CDR3, the full variable domain is SAVISQKPSRDICQRGTSLTIQCQVDSQVTMMFWYRQQPGQSLTLIATANQGSEATYESGFVIDKFPISRPNLTFSTLTVSNMSPEDSSIYLCSVEDPLGDYGYTFGSGTRLTVV.

In DNA, the CDR3 is TGTGCCAGCAGCCGACCGAGTGAGCGGGGCCCCTCCTACGAGCAGTACTTC. Protein: CASSRPSERGPSYEQYF. V gene TRBV21-1 combines with J gene TRBJ2-7; TRBD2, the table's D call, was not compared with the DNA. TRBV21-1 is a pseudogene. The CDR3 sequence is 17 residues long.

The chain has TRBV29-1 and TRBJ2-7; a possible D gene is TRBD2 (7 bases). The CDR3 covers 15 residues. Germline CDR1 SQVTM, CDR2 ANQGSEA. V lost 0 bases to trimming and J lost 4 bases, with 16 bases between them. CDR3: CSVEDHRAGEYEQYF. Written as DNA, the CDR3 is TGCAGCGTTGAAGATCACAGGGCGGGAGAATACGAGCAGTACTTC.

This chain uses TRBV5-1 with TRBJ2-1; D is unclear. V was shortened by 3 bases and J by 7 bases, with 8 bases between the two germline ends. The germline gives CDR1 SGHRS, CDR2 YFSETQ. The CDR3 runs to 12 residues. DNA of the CDR3: TGCGCCAGCAGCTCCCTAGGGAATGAGCAGTTCTTC. This encodes CASSSLGNEQFF. Filled out from reference TRBV5-1 and TRBJ2-1, the complete variable domain reads KAGVTQTPRYLIKTRGQQVTLSCSPISGHRSVSWYQQTPGQGLQFLFEYFSETQRNKGNFPGRFSGRQFSNSRSEMNVSTLELGDSALYLCASSSLGNEQFFGPGTRLTVL.

This clone was seen just once. The rearrangement uses TRBV6-1 and TRBJ2-7; D might be TRBD2 (5 bases). Germline assignment: CDR1 MNHNS and CDR2 SASEGT. Trimming left V 3 bases short and J 3 bases short, with 12 bases between. The CDR3 extends over 14 amino acids. The CDR3 bases are TGTGCCAGCAGTGAGGTGATCCGGGGCTACGAGCAGTACTTC. Translated, it gives CASSEVIRGYEQYF.

This chain links TRBV6-1 with TRBJ1-2, with D maybe TRBD1 (5 bases). V lost 3 bases, J lost 2 bases, and 7 bases lay in between. Germline V gives CDR1 MNHNS, CDR2 SASEGT. There are 13 residues in the CDR3. The CDR3 sequence is CASSDKGNYGYTF. CDR3 bases: TGTGCCAGCAGTGATAAGGGGAACTATGGCTACACCTTC.

CDR3 residues: CASSLGSEAFF. In nucleotides, the CDR3 is TGTGCCAGCAGCTTGGGGTCTGAAGCTTTCTTT. V is TRBV7-8 and J is TRBJ1-1; D gene uncertain. Germline V CDR1 and CDR2: SGHVS, FQNEAQ. The CDR3 totals 11 residues. The V and J ends lost 3 bases and 6 bases respectively, with 5 bases between them.

This clone appeared once. The gene calls are TRBV9 and TRBJ2-1; TRBD2 aligns across 9 bases. Germline lookup yields CDR1 SGDLS and CDR2 YYNGEE. This CDR3 contains 15 residues. V gave up 3 bases and J gave up 7 bases; unmatched junction bases: 8. CDR3 coding DNA: TGTGCCAGCAGCGCCATAGCGGGAGTGGGAAATGAGCAGTTCTTC. Translation gives CASSAIAGVGNEQFF.